The T cell receptor (beta chain) under discussion was sequenced for a study of cytomegalovirus exposure and HLA in healthy donors. 60 Vbeta and 13 Jbeta primers were used in PCR. TCRdb keeps only in-frame clones here, not all; method: immunoSEQ multiplex PCR. The sample includes about 140,000 clones, about 80% seen only once; the top ten take around 2.5%. Study-wide results and limits: Apparent HLA restriction characterized most CMV-associated TCR beta chains in a later analysis. Follow-up analysis seemed to connect common viral pathogens with several of the most significant clusters identified. Investigators reported approximately 150 TCR beta chains as tied to cytomegalovirus.

This clone turned up a few times. Its matching antigen is unknown. The CDR3 extends over 15 amino acids. Germline lookup yields CDR1 LGHNA and CDR2 YNFKEQ. V lost 0 bases and J 2 bases, leaving 10 bases between the germline ends. The sequenced sample was PBMCs. The rearrangement links TRBV4-2 to TRBJ2-5; the D gene is possibly TRBD1 (5 bases). This TCR derives from a woman younger than 30 in good health and CMV-seropositive. This CDR3 reads CASSQDRGSQETQYF. Written as DNA, the CDR3 is TGTGCCAGCAGCCAAGATAGGGGATCACAAGAGACCCAGTACTTC.